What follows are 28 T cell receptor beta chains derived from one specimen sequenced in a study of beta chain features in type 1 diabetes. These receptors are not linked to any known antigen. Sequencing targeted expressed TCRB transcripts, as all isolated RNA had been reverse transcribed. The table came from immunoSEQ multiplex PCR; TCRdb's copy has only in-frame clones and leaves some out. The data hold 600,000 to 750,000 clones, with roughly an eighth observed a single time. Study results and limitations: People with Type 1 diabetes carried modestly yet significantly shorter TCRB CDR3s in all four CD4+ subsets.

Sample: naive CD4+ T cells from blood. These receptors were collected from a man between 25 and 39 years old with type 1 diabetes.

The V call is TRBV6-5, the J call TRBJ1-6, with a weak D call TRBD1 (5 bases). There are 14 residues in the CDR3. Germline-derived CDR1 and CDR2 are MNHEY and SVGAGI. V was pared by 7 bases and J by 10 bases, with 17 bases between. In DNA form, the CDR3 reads TGTGCCAGCATGCTTGGGCCAGGGAAATCACCCCTCCACTTT. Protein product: CASMLGPGKSPLHF.

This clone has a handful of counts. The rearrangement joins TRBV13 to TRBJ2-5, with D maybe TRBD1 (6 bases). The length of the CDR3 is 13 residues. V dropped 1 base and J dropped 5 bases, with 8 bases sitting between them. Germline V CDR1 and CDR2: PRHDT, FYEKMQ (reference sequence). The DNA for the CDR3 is TGTGCCAGCAGCTTAGCAGGGGCGGAGACCCAGTACTTC. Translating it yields CASSLAGAETQYF.

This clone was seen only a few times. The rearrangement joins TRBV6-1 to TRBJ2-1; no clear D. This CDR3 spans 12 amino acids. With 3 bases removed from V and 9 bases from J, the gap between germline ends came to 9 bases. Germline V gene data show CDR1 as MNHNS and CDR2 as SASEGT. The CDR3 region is CASSDRVSEQFF. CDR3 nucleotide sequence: TGTGCCAGCAGTGATCGTGTTAGTGAGCAGTTCTTC.

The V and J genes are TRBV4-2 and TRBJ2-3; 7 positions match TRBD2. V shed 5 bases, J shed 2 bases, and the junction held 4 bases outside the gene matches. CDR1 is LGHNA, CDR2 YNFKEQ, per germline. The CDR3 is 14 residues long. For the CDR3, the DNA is TGTGCCAGCAGCTCCGGGACTAACACAGATACGCAGTATTTT. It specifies CASSSGTNTDTQYF.

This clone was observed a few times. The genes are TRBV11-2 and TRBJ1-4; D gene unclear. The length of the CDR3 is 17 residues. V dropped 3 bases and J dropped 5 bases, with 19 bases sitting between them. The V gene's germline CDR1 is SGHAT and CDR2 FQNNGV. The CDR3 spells CASSFISHAKLNEKLFF. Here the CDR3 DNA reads TGTGCCAGCAGCTTCATCAGCCACGCGAAACTAAATGAAAAACTGTTTTTT.

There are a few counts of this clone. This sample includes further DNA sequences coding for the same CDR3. CDR3 nucleotides: TGTGCCAGCAGTCTAAGGGGGTCAGATACGCAGTATTTT. Translation: CASSLRGSDTQYF. The genes are TRBV7-2 and TRBJ2-3, with D possibly matching TRBD1 (6 bases). CDR3 length equals 13 residues. Trimming removed 6 bases from V and 4 bases from J, with 11 bases in between. The germline gives CDR1 SGHTA, CDR2 FQGNSA. Full variable domain (remainder filled in from reference TRBV7-2 and TRBJ2-3): GAGVSQSPSNKVTEKGKDVELRCDPISGHTALYWYRQSLGQGLEFLIYFQGNSAPDKSGLPSDRFSAERTGGSVSTLTIQRTQQEDSAVYLCASSLRGSDTQYFGPGTRLTVL.

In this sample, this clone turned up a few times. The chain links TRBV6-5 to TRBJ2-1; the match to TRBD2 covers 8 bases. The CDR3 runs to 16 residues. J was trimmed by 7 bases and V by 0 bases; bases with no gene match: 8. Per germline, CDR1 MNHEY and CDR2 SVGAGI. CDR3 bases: TGTGCCAGCAGTTACTCGTATCCGGGGGGGCGGAATGAGCAGTTCTTC. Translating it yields CASSYSYPGGRNEQFF.

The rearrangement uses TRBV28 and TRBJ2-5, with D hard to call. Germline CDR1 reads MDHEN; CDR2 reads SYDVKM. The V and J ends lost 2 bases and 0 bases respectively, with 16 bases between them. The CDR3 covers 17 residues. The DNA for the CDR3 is TGTGCCAGCAGTTTAGGTGTAGGTCGGCGATACCAAGAGACCCAGTACTTC. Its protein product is CASSLGVGRRYQETQYF.

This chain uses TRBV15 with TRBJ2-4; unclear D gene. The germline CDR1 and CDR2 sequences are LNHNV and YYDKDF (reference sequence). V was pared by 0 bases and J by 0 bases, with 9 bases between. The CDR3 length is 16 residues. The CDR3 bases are TGTGCCACCAGCAGAGATATCGACGTAGCCAAAAACATTCAGTACTTC. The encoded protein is CATSRDIDVAKNIQYF. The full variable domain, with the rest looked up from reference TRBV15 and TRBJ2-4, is DAMVIQNPRYQVTQFGKPVTLSCSQTLNHNVMYWYQQKSSQAPKLLFHYYDKDFNNEADTPDNFQSRRPNTSFCFLDIRSPGLGDTAMYLCATSRDIDVAKNIQYFGAGTRLSVL.

CDR3 bases: TGTGCCAGTAGTATCCCTAACTATGGCTACACCTTC. Amino acids: CASSIPNYGYTF. This chain links TRBV19 with TRBJ1-2; D not resolved. With 3 bases removed from V and 0 bases from J, the gap between germline ends came to 2 bases. The CDR3 consists of 12 residues. Per the germline V gene, CDR1 is LNHDA and CDR2 is SQIVND (reference sequence).

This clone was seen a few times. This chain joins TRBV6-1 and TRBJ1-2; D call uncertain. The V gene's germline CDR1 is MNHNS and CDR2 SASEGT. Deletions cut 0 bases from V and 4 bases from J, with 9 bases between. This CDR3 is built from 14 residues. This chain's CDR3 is CASSEAGKPYGYTF. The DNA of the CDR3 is TGTGCCAGCAGTGAAGCCGGGAAGCCCTATGGCTACACCTTC.

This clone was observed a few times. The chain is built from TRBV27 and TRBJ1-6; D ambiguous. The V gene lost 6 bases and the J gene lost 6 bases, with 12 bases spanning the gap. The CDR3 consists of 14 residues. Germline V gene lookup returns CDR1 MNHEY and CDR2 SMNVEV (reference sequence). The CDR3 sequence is CASRRHSLNSPLHF. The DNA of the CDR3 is TGTGCCAGCAGACGGCACAGCCTTAATTCACCCCTCCACTTT.

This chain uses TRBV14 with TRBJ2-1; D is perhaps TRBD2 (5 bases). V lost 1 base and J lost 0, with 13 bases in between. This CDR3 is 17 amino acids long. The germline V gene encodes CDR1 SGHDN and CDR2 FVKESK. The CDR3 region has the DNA TGTGCCAGCAGCCAAGTACTTGGAGGTCTCTCCTACAATGAGCAGTTCTTC. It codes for CASSQVLGGLSYNEQFF.

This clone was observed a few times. CDR3 bases: TGTGCCAGCAGTTTCGGACCAGGGGATGGCTACACCTTC. Amino acid sequence: CASSFGPGDGYTF. The V gene is TRBV6-5, the J gene TRBJ1-2; TRBD1 is a possible D gene (6 bases). Per the germline V gene, CDR1 is MNHEY and CDR2 is SVGAGI. V was shortened by 4 bases and J by 6 bases, with 12 bases between the two germline ends. The CDR3 covers 13 residues.

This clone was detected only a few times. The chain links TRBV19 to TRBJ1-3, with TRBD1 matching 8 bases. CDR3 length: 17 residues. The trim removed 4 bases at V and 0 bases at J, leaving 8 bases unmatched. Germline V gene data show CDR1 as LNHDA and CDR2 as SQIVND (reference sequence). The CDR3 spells CASSKGTGSSSGNTIYF. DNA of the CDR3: TGTGCCAGTAGTAAGGGGACAGGTTCGAGCTCTGGAAACACCATATATTTT.

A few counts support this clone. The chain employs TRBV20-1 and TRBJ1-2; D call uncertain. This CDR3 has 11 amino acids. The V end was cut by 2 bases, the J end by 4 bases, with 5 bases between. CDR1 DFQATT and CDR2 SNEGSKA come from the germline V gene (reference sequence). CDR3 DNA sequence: TGCAGTGCTAGACAAGTCTATGGCTACACCTTC. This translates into CSARQVYGYTF.

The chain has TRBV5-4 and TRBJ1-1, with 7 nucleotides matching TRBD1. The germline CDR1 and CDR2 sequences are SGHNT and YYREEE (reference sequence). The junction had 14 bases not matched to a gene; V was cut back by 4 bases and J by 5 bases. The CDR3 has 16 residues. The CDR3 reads CASSHHLTGERTEAFF. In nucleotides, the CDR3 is TGTGCCAGCAGCCATCACCTTACAGGGGAGAGGACTGAAGCTTTCTTT.

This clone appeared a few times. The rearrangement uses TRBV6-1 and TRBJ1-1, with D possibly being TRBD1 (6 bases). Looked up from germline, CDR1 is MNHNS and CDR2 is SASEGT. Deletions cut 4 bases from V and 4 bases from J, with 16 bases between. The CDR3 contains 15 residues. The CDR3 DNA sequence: TGTGCCAGCAGTGGACAGGCGGTCCGGGGCACTGAAGCTTTCTTT. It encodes CASSGQAVRGTEAFF.

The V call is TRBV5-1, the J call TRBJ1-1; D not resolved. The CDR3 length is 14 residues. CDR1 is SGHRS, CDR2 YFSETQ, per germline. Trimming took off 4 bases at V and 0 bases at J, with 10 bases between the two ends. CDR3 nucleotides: TGCGCCAGCAGCAGCTCGGACGTGAACACTGAAGCTTTCTTT. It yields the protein CASSSSDVNTEAFF.

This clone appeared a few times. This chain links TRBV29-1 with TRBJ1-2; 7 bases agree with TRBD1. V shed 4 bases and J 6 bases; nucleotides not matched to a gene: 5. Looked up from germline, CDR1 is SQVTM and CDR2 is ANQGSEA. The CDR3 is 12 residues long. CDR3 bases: TGCAGCGTTGTAGGGGGCGGTGATGGCTACACCTTC. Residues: CSVVGGGDGYTF.

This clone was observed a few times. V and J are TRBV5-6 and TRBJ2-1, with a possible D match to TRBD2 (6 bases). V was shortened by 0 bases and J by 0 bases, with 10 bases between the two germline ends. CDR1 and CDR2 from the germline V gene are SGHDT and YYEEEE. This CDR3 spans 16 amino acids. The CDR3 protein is CASSLDPRGSYNEQFF. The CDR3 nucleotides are TGTGCCAGCAGCTTGGACCCGCGGGGCTCCTACAATGAGCAGTTCTTC. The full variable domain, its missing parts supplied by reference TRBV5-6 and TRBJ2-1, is DAGVTQSPTHLIKTRGQQVTLRCSPKSGHDTVSWYQQALGQGPQFIFQYYEEEERQRGNFPDRFSGHQFPNYSSELNVNALLLGDSALYLCASSLDPRGSYNEQFFGPGTRLTVL.

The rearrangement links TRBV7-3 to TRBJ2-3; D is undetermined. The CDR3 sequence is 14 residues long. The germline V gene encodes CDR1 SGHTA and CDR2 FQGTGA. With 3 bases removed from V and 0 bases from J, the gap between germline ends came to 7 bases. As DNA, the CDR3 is TGTGCCAGCAGCTTTGGCGGAAGCACAGATACGCAGTATTTT. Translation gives CASSFGGSTDTQYF.

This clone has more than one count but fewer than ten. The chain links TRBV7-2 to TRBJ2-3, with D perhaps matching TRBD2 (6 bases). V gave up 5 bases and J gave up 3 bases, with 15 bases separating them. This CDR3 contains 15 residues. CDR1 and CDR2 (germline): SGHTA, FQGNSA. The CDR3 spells CASSRQSGTTDTQYF. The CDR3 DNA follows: TGTGCCAGCAGCCGGCAGTCCGGGACTACAGATACGCAGTATTTT.

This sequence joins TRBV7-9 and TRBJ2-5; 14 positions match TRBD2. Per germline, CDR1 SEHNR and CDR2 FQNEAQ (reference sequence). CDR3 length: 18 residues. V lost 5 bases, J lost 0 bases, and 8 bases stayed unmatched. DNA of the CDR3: TGTGCCAGCAGCACCGGACTAGCGGGGGGCCGGTACCAAGAGACCCAGTACTTC. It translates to CASSTGLAGGRYQETQYF.

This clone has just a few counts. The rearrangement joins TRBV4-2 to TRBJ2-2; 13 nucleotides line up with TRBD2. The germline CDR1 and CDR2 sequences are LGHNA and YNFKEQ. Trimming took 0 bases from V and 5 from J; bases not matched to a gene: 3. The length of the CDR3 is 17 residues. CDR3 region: CASSQDLTSGGTGELFF. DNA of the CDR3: TGTGCCAGCAGCCAAGATTTGACTAGCGGGGGGACCGGGGAGCTGTTTTTT.

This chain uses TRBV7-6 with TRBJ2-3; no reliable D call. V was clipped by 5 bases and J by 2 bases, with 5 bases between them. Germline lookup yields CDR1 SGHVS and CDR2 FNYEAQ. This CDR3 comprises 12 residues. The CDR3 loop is CASSINTDTQYF. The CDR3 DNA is TGTGCCAGCAGCATTAACACAGATACGCAGTATTTT.

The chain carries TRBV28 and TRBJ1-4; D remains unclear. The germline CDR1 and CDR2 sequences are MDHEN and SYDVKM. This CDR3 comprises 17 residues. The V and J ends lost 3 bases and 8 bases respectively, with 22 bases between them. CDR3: CASSFGVSGNPGEKLFF. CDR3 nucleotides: TGTGCCAGCAGTTTTGGGGTATCCGGGAACCCGGGGGAAAAACTGTTTTTT.

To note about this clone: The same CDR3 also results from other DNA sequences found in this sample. CDR3 nucleotide sequence: TGTGCCTGGAGTGTAAGGGGTTACGAGCAGTACTTC. This encodes CAWSVRGYEQYF. The chain combines TRBV30 with TRBJ2-7; D may be TRBD1 (5 bases). Germline V CDR1 and CDR2: GTSNPN, SVGIG (reference sequence). V shed 0 bases and J shed 4 bases, with 7 bases lying between them. This CDR3 spans 12 amino acids.